Presented here are 23 T cell receptor beta chains from one specimen sequenced in a study of OX40 agonist ivuxolimab in advanced cancers. Profiling relied on immunoSEQ multiplex PCR, and the TCRdb table lists in-frame clones only, not all of them. The sample consists of about 24,000 clones, approximately 91% of them appearing once. Sequencing was performed on CD4+ or CD8+ T cells sorted from blood, taken in a trial of the OX40 agonist ivuxolimab. These receptors were obtained from an adult with an advanced solid tumor such as melanoma, head and neck, liver or kidney cancer.

This clone has only one observation. The V call is TRBV6-1, the J call TRBJ2-3, with D perhaps matching TRBD2 (6 bases). The CDR3 has 15 amino acids. Trimming cost V 8 bases and J 6 bases, with 21 bases left between them. CDR1 and CDR2 (germline): MNHNS, SASEGT. CDR3 protein: CASYSGDSFYDTQYF. The DNA of the CDR3 is TGTGCCAGCTATTCCGGGGACTCCTTTTACGATACGCAGTATTTT.

The chain is built from TRBV7-9 and TRBJ2-1; possible D gene TRBD1, 6 bases. Germline V gene sequence: CDR1 SEHNR, CDR2 FQNEAQ (reference sequence). The CDR3 length is 15 residues. Trimming shortened V by 1 base and J by 10 bases, and 17 bases separated the two germline ends. Here the CDR3 DNA reads TGTGCCAGCAGCTTAGTCCCGATACTGACAGGAGAGCAGTTCTTC. This gives the protein CASSLVPILTGEQFF.

This clone was detected once. This chain links TRBV6-6 with TRBJ2-1; D is uncertain. The germline V and J ends were trimmed by 6 bases and 0 bases, with 9 bases remaining between them. The CDR3 has 14 residues. The germline V gene encodes CDR1 MNHNY and CDR2 SVGAGI (reference sequence). The CDR3: CASSTFLSYNEQFF. The CDR3 DNA reads as TGTGCCAGCAGCACGTTTCTCTCCTACAATGAGCAGTTCTTC.

The chain links TRBV11-3 to TRBJ1-1; D perhaps matches TRBD1 (5 bases). The CDR3 contains 13 residues. Germline V CDR1 and CDR2: SGHNT, YENEEA. Trimming pared 5 bases from V and 2 bases from J, leaving 9 bases between. This CDR3 is CASSQGDNTEAFF. The CDR3, as DNA: TGTGCCAGCAGCCAAGGGGACAACACTGAAGCTTTCTTT.

This chain connects TRBV11-2 to TRBJ1-1; 7 nucleotides agree with TRBD1. The ends lost 5 bases at V and 2 bases at J; junction bases unmatched: 5. This CDR3 is 14 amino acids long. Germline V lookup: CDR1 SGHAT, CDR2 FQNNGV. The CDR3 reads CASSPRTGNTEAFF. CDR3 coding DNA: TGTGCCAGCAGCCCCCGGACAGGTAACACTGAAGCTTTCTTT.

This sequence joins TRBV11-2 and TRBJ2-1, with D tentatively TRBD1 (5 bases). CDR3 length: 13 residues. Germline CDR1 reads SGHAT; CDR2 reads FQNNGV. Trimming cost V 4 bases and J 4 bases, with 8 bases left between them. CDR3 sequence (DNA): TGTGCCAGCAGCTCTACAGGTTACAATGAGCAGTTCTTC. Its translation is CASSSTGYNEQFF.

CDR3 sequence (DNA): TGTGCCAGCGGGGGTGTGGCAGATACGCAGTATTTT. This sequence encodes CASGGVADTQYF. J is TRBJ2-3 and V is TRBV27; D tentatively fits TRBD1 or TRBD2 (5 bases each). The germline gives CDR1 MNHEY, CDR2 SMNVEV (reference sequence). V was shortened by 8 bases and J by 4 bases, with 10 bases between the two germline ends. The CDR3 extends over 12 amino acids.

The V and J genes are TRBV29-1 and TRBJ2-5; perhaps D is TRBD1 or TRBD2 (6 bases each). The CDR3 is 15 residues long. With 4 bases removed from V and 4 bases from J, the gap between germline ends came to 19 bases. Per germline, CDR1 SQVTM and CDR2 ANQGSEA. CDR3 amino acids: CSVGGMRGVGETQYF. The CDR3 DNA sequence: TGCAGCGTTGGTGGTATGAGGGGGGTTGGAGAGACCCAGTACTTC.

CDR3 in amino acids: CASSVEAGAGGHIDTQYF. The CDR3 DNA reads TGTGCCAGCAGCGTAGAGGCAGGCGCGGGGGGGCATATAGATACGCAGTATTTT. The rearrangement links TRBV9 to TRBJ2-3; TRBD2 matches 9 bases. Germline V gene data show CDR1 as SGDLS and CDR2 as YYNGEE. V lost 0 bases, J lost 5 bases, and 13 bases stayed unmatched. This CDR3 has 18 amino acids.

The chain has TRBV6-6 and TRBJ1-1; 8 bases agree with TRBD1. V lost 7 bases and J lost 1; bases outside the gene matches: 8. This CDR3 has 15 amino acids. Germline V gives CDR1 MNHNY, CDR2 SVGAGI (reference sequence). The CDR3 here is CASTDAGQGNTEAFF. The CDR3 coding sequence is TGTGCCAGCACCGACGCCGGACAGGGGAACACTGAAGCTTTCTTT.

In DNA, the CDR3 is TGTGCCAGCAGTCCCCCGCGTGGGCCCCAGCATTTT. This encodes CASSPPRGPQHF. The V gene is TRBV28, the J gene TRBJ1-5, with unresolved D. Trimming took 5 bases from V and 9 from J, leaving 11 bases between them. The CDR3 has 12 residues. Germline V gene sequence: CDR1 MDHEN, CDR2 SYDVKM.

The V call is TRBV29-1, the J call TRBJ2-3; TRBD2 agrees at 10 bases. CDR3 length: 14 amino acids. Trimming took 5 bases from V and 6 from J; bases not matched to a gene: 8. CDR1 and CDR2 from the germline V gene are SQVTM and ANQGSEA. The CDR3 is CSVRRLAGVDTQYF. The CDR3 DNA is TGCAGCGTTCGACGGCTAGCGGGAGTGGATACGCAGTATTTT.

This chain uses TRBV11-3 with TRBJ2-3; the D is unclear. Germline V gene lookup returns CDR1 SGHNT and CDR2 YENEEA. This CDR3 is built from 13 residues. Trimming cost V 5 bases and J 6 bases, with 12 bases left between them. The CDR3 region has the DNA TGTGCCAGCAGCCTCCTAATCGGCGATACGCAGTATTTT. Translated: CASSLLIGDTQYF. Filled out from reference TRBV11-3 and TRBJ2-3, the complete variable domain reads EAGVVQSPRYKIIEKKQPVAFWCNPISGHNTLYWYLQNLGQGPELLIRYENEEAVDDSQLPKDRFSAERLKGVDSTLKIQPAELGDSAVYLCASSLLIGDTQYFGPGTRLTVL.

The chain employs TRBV27 and TRBJ1-1; 7 positions agree with TRBD1. CDR3 length: 13 residues. The germline V gene has CDR1 MNHEY and CDR2 SMNVEV (reference sequence). Trimming removed 6 bases from V and 7 bases from J; junction bases left unmatched: 8. The CDR3 DNA follows: TGTGCCAGCAGCGACAGGGTAATGGGTGAAGCTTTCTTT. Translated: CASSDRVMGEAFF.

This chain joins TRBV27 and TRBJ1-5, with D possibly matching TRBD1 (6 bases). The CDR3 covers 13 residues. V was clipped by 6 bases and J by 4 bases, with 10 bases between them. Germline V gene sequence: CDR1 MNHEY, CDR2 SMNVEV (reference sequence). As DNA, the CDR3 is TGTGCCAGCAGAGAAGGGGGGAATCAGCCCCAGCATTTT. Its protein is CASREGGNQPQHF.

V gene TRBV5-4 combines with J gene TRBJ2-5, with 7 positions matching TRBD2. The J call could be wrong; TRBJ2-7 is a better fit for the DNA end. CDR1 and CDR2 from the germline V gene are SGHNT and YYREEE (reference sequence). The CDR3 sequence is 15 residues long. CDR3 nucleotide sequence: TGTGCCAGCAGCTTGAGCGGGGCCGCCTCCTACGAGCAGTACTTC. Its protein is CASSLSGAASYEQYF.

This chain links TRBV5-6 with TRBJ2-7; tentatively, D is TRBD1 or TRBD2 (5 bases each). The V and J ends lost 3 bases and 0 bases respectively, with 7 bases between them. Germline V lookup: CDR1 SGHDT, CDR2 YYEEEE. The CDR3 is 13 amino acids. The CDR3: CASSWDASYEQYF. In DNA form, the CDR3 reads TGTGCCAGCAGCTGGGACGCCTCCTACGAGCAGTACTTC. The variable domain in full, with the rest retrieved from reference TRBV5-6 and TRBJ2-7, is DAGVTQSPTHLIKTRGQQVTLRCSPKSGHDTVSWYQQALGQGPQFIFQYYEEEERQRGNFPDRFSGHQFPNYSSELNVNALLLGDSALYLCASSWDASYEQYFGPGTRLTVT.

The table lists this clone with a count of one. This chain uses TRBV11-3 with TRBJ2-4, with 7 bases fitting TRBD2. Germline values: CDR1 SGHNT, CDR2 YENEEA. Trimming at V came to 0 bases and at J to 6 bases, leaving 5 bases not matched to a gene. This CDR3 has 15 amino acids. The CDR3 here is CASSLDAGVGNIQYF. As DNA, the CDR3 is TGTGCCAGCAGCTTAGATGCGGGAGTAGGAAACATTCAGTACTTC.

The rearrangement uses TRBV11-3 and TRBJ2-3; D not resolved. Deletions cut 2 bases from V and 7 bases from J, with 13 bases between. The CDR3 length is 14 residues. Per the germline V gene, CDR1 is SGHNT and CDR2 is YENEEA. CDR3 sequence: CASSLYAPPNTQYF. The CDR3 nucleotides are TGTGCCAGCAGCTTATATGCCCCGCCAAATACGCAGTATTTT.

The V and J genes are TRBV11-2 and TRBJ2-2; 7 positions match TRBD1. V lost 10 bases and J lost 5; bases outside the gene matches: 7. The CDR3 loop spans 13 amino acids. Germline V gene sequence: CDR1 SGHAT, CDR2 FQNNGV. CDR3 nucleotides: TGTGCCACCGGACAGGCCCGGACCGGGGAGCTGTTTTTT. Translated: CATGQARTGELFF. The full variable domain, its missing parts supplied by reference TRBV11-2 and TRBJ2-2, is EAGVAQSPRYKIIEKRQSVAFWCNPISGHATLYWYQQILGQGPKLLIQFQNNGVVDDSQLPKDRFSAERLKGVDSTLKIQPAKLEDSAVYLCATGQARTGELFFGEGSRLTVL.

The chain combines TRBV6-6 with TRBJ1-5; 8 nucleotides agree with TRBD1. Germline lookup yields CDR1 MNHNY and CDR2 SVGAGI (reference sequence). V gave up 8 bases and J gave up 5 bases; unmatched junction bases: 5. CDR3 length: 13 residues. This CDR3 reads CASGQGSDQPQHF. The CDR3 DNA reads TGTGCCAGCGGACAGGGTTCGGATCAGCCCCAGCATTTT.

The chain carries TRBV27 and TRBJ2-7; D is unclear. Trimming stripped 2 bases from V and 0 bases from J, with 8 bases between. The germline gives CDR1 MNHEY, CDR2 SMNVEV (reference sequence). The CDR3 has 14 residues. The CDR3, as DNA: TGTGCCAGCAGTTTAACGGTTATCTCCTACGAGCAGTACTTC. Its protein product is CASSLTVISYEQYF.

This clone was seen once. V gene TRBV6-1 combines with J gene TRBJ1-4, with D hard to call. The CDR3 covers 15 residues. Trimming took 6 bases from V and 0 from J, leaving 11 bases between them. The germline V gene has CDR1 MNHNS and CDR2 SASEGT. DNA of the CDR3: TGTGCCAGCAGCCCGTCGGTTGCAACTAATGAAAAACTGTTTTTT. The encoded protein is CASSPSVATNEKLFF.